This T cell receptor beta chain came from a study of T-cell memory formation after mild COVID-19. This clonotype was counted between two and nine times. Its antigen is still unknown. Germline V gene lookup returns CDR1 LGHNA and CDR2 YSLEER. The V end was cut by 2 bases, the J end by 8 bases, with 10 bases between. This CDR3 region has 13 residues. The authors produced TCR alpha and TCR beta cDNA libraries with sample barcodes and UMIs by 5'RACE using constant-segment primers. Using its own MiXCR run on the 5' RACE reads, TCRdb lists one record per CDR3 protein. The sample includes 180,000 or so distinct CDR3 sequences, around 10% of them seen just once. Study-level findings and limits: Detection of some responders pre-infection suggested pre-existing cross-reactive memory T cells participated. Mainly in CM and EM were contracting CD4+ clones; CD8+ were in EMRA. A second wave expanding day 15 to 37 was CD4+-biased; contracting clones were balanced.

The TCR originated in a man between 18 and 35 years old who had mild COVID-19 (a few samples of this study predate the infection). Cell type and time point are not known. V and J are TRBV4-3 and TRBJ1-5; tentative D call: TRBD1 (6 bases). The source material was PBMCs or a T cell subset sorted from them (not recorded which). CDR3 nucleotides: TGCGCCAGCAGCCAATCGGGGGCGGAGCCCCAGCATTTT. It yields the protein CASSQSGAEPQHF.